This T cell receptor beta chain is from a study of blood T cell repertoires in COVID-19. In germline, CDR1 is LGHNT, CDR2 FRNRAP. This CDR3 is built from 14 residues. Trimming removed 1 base from V and 1 base from J, with 7 bases in between. Authors' analysis steps: Reference gene primer amplification in the assay estimated nucleated cell counts. Using immunoSEQ multiplex PCR, the repertoire was profiled, and TCRdb retains in-frame clones only, with some absent. V and J calls and clone size follow that table, whereas D and trimming were derived from the DNA. The data show about 61,000 clones, about 82% seen once.

Material: peripheral blood. This receptor was taken from a man in his sixties or seventies with acute or convalescent COVID-19. V usage is TRBV12-5 and J usage is TRBJ2-5, with D perhaps TRBD1 (5 bases). The CDR3 here is CASGLGQPQETQYF. The CDR3 nucleotides are TGTGCTAGTGGTTTGGGACAGCCCCAAGAGACCCAGTACTTC. The full variable domain, in which reference TRBV12-5 and TRBJ2-5 provide the parts outside the CDR3, is DARVTQTPRHKVTEMGQEVTMRCQPILGHNTVFWYRQTMMQGLELLAYFRNRAPLDDSGMPKDRFSAEMPDATLATLKIQPSEPRDSAVYFCASGLGQPQETQYFGPGTRLLVL.